The 4 T cell receptor beta chains below all came from one sample that was sequenced in a study of blood T cell repertoires in COVID-19. Method: immunoSEQ multiplex PCR; TCRdb's copy keeps in-frame clones and lacks some. The repertoire holds about 310,000 clones, approximately 85% seen once, with roughly 2.2% in the top ten. The sample taken for sequencing was PBMCs or T cells enriched from blood (not recorded which). The receptor source for this set is a man aged 30 to 45 who had recovered from COVID-19.

The J gene is TRBJ2-4, the V gene TRBV11-2, with a tentative D call TRBD1 (6 bases). Germline loops: CDR1 SGHAT, CDR2 FQNNGV. V lost 4 bases to trimming and J lost 3 bases, with 10 bases between them. This CDR3 region has 14 residues. As DNA, the CDR3 is TGTGCCAGCAGCTCACCGGACAGCAAAAACATTCAGTACTTC. It encodes CASSSPDSKNIQYF.

The rearrangement links TRBV6-5 to TRBJ1-2, with D tentatively TRBD1 (6 bases). Germline values: CDR1 MNHEY, CDR2 SVGAGI. V was cut by 7 bases and J by 6 bases, with 15 bases left in between. The CDR3 is made up of 13 amino acids. The CDR3 reads CASKIPGAHGYTF. The CDR3 nucleotides read TGTGCCAGCAAAATACCAGGGGCTCATGGCTACACCTTC.

The CDR3 nucleotides read TGTGCCAGCAGTCAGGGACAGGGACTGTCCTACGAGCAGTACTTC. It is translated as CASSQGQGLSYEQYF. The chain has TRBV5-4 and TRBJ2-7; TRBD1 matches 9 bases. In germline, CDR1 is SGHNT, CDR2 YYREEE (reference sequence). The length of the CDR3 is 15 residues. V shed 5 bases and J 1 base; nucleotides not matched to a gene: 7. Full variable domain (outside the CDR3, taken from reference TRBV5-4 and TRBJ2-7): ETGVTQSPTHLIKTRGQQVTLRCSSQSGHNTVSWYQQALGQGPQFIFQYYREEENGRGNFPPRFSGLQFPNYSSELNVNALELDDSALYLCASSQGQGLSYEQYFGPGTRLTVT.

Points on this clone: Since the CDR3 does not end with the conserved phenylalanine or tryptophan, this likely comes from a read error. Because the CDR3's place on the DNA is in doubt, the DNA is left out and the CDR3 is given as listed by TCRdb. The CDR3 spells CASRTTGKI. This chain joins TRBV7-9 and TRBJ1-1; TRBD1, the D gene given by the table, was not confirmed from the DNA. Germline lookup yields CDR1 SEHNR and CDR2 FQNEAQ (reference sequence). Termini included, the CDR3 measures 9 amino acids.